A selection of T cell receptor beta chains follows, all from one sample in a study of T cells in Graves' hyperthyroidism and ophthalmopathy. One entry per CDR3 protein results from TCRdb running MiXCR on the multiplex PCR reads. The data hold around 600,000 distinct CDR3 sequences, with 14% observed a single time. The sample taken for sequencing was blood. These receptors were collected from a woman between 18 and 29 years old with Graves' ophthalmopathy. CDR3s include the opening cysteine and the closing phenylalanine or tryptophan. Each record gives: clone size, V gene, J gene, D gene, CDR3 protein, CDR3 DNA. D genes are given only for firm matches. The size field is filled for only some rows; it gives once, few, many or a size class.

abundance: .
v_gene: TRBV18
j_gene: TRBJ1-2
d_gene: .
CDR3aa: CASSPGGDGNTF
CDR3nt: TGTGCCAGCTCACCAGGGGGGGATGGCAACACCTTC

abundance: many
v_gene: TRBV7-8
j_gene: TRBJ2-1
d_gene: TRBD1
CDR3aa: CASSLIMGQGGLNEQFF
CDR3nt: TGTGCCAGCAGCCTTATAATGGGACAGGGGGGTTTGAATGAGCAGTTCTTC

abundance: many
v_gene: TRBV6-1
j_gene: TRBJ2-3
d_gene: TRBD2
CDR3aa: CASSEIFGGRAVITDTQYF
CDR3nt: TGTGCCAGCAGTGAAATTTTCGGAGGGAGGGCAGTAATTACAGATACGCAGTATTTT

abundance: .
v_gene: TRBV7-6
j_gene: TRBJ2-5
d_gene: TRBD1
CDR3aa: CASSLAPRDREKKTQYF
CDR3nt: TGTGCCAGCAGCTTAGCGCCCCGGGACAGGGAGAAGAAGACCCAGTACTTC

abundance: many
v_gene: TRBV20-1
j_gene: TRBJ2-1
d_gene: TRBD1
CDR3aa: CSARASTGGFNEQFF
CDR3nt: TGCAGTGCTAGAGCTTCGACAGGGGGTTTCAATGAGCAGTTCTTC

abundance: .
v_gene: TRBV3-1
j_gene: TRBJ2-1
d_gene: .
CDR3aa: CASSHGADNEQFF
CDR3nt: TGTGCCAGCAGCCATGGGGCGGACAATGAGCAGTTCTTC

abundance: many
v_gene: TRBV5-6
j_gene: TRBJ2-1
d_gene: .
CDR3aa: CASSLASGPSYNEQFF
CDR3nt: TGTGCCAGCAGCTTGGCATCAGGGCCCAGCTACAATGAGCAGTTCTTC

abundance: many
v_gene: TRBV6-1
j_gene: TRBJ2-2
d_gene: .
CDR3aa: CASSWMGGNTGELFF
CDR3nt: TGTGCCAGCAGTTGGATGGGAGGGAACACCGGGGAGCTGTTTTTT

abundance: many
v_gene: TRBV3-1
j_gene: TRBJ2-1
d_gene: TRBD2
CDR3aa: CASSQDLSGRSGLFF
CDR3nt: TGTGCCAGCAGCCAAGACCTTAGCGGGAGATCCGGCCTGTTCTTC

abundance: .
v_gene: TRBV24-1
j_gene: TRBJ2-7
d_gene: TRBD2
CDR3aa: CATSDSPGRRSSYEQYF
CDR3nt: TGTGCCACCAGTGATTCCCCCGGGAGGAGGAGCTCCTACGAGCAGTACTTC

abundance: many
v_gene: TRBV3-1
j_gene: TRBJ1-2
d_gene: .
CDR3aa: CASSQIQGVDGYTF
CDR3nt: TGTGCCAGCAGCCAGATACAGGGTGTCGATGGCTACACCTTC

abundance: .
v_gene: TRBV4-3
j_gene: TRBJ2-3
d_gene: .
CDR3aa: CASSQGPPTDTQYF
CDR3nt: TGCGCCAGCAGCCAAGGTCCTCCGACAGATACGCAGTATTTT

abundance: many
v_gene: TRBV7-8
j_gene: TRBJ2-7
d_gene: TRBD2
CDR3aa: CASSLVMGTSGRREQYF
CDR3nt: TGTGCCAGCAGCTTAGTAATGGGGACTAGCGGGAGACGCGAGCAGTACTTC

abundance: .
v_gene: TRBV7-9
j_gene: TRBJ2-1
d_gene: TRBD2
CDR3aa: CASSSPRGTSGMGEQFF
CDR3nt: TGTGCCAGCAGCTCCCCCCGGGGGACTAGCGGGATGGGTGAGCAGTTCTTC

abundance: .
v_gene: TRBV11-2
j_gene: TRBJ2-1
d_gene: .
CDR3aa: CASRPLAGSSYNEQFF
CDR3nt: TGTGCCAGCAGACCCCTCGCGGGATCCTCCTACAATGAGCAGTTCTTC

abundance: many
v_gene: TRBV3-1
j_gene: TRBJ1-2
d_gene: .
CDR3aa: CASSQNQGDYGYTF
CDR3nt: TGTGCCAGCAGCCAAAACCAGGGAGACTATGGCTACACCTTC

abundance: few
v_gene: TRBV19
j_gene: TRBJ2-2
d_gene: .
CDR3aa: CASSLPTGELFF
CDR3nt: TGTGCCAGTAGCCTTCCAACCGGGGAGCTGTTTTTT

abundance: few
v_gene: TRBV5-4
j_gene: TRBJ2-6
d_gene: TRBD2
CDR3aa: CASRYLAGAGANVLTF
CDR3nt: TGTGCCAGCAGATATCTAGCGGGTGCTGGGGCCAACGTCCTGACTTTC

abundance: many
v_gene: TRBV7-3
j_gene: TRBJ2-1
d_gene: TRBD2
CDR3aa: CASSSGLAREGEQFF
CDR3nt: TGTGCCAGCAGCTCCGGACTAGCGCGGGAGGGAGAGCAGTTCTTC

abundance: .
v_gene: TRBV29-1
j_gene: TRBJ2-1
d_gene: .
CDR3aa: CSVARLPGLNYNEQFF
CDR3nt: TGCAGCGTTGCCCGATTACCGGGACTCAACTACAATGAGCAGTTCTTC

abundance: many
v_gene: TRBV20-1
j_gene: TRBJ1-4
d_gene: .
CDR3aa: CSARTDEKLFF
CDR3nt: TGCAGTGCTAGAACGGATGAAAAACTGTTTTTT

abundance: many
v_gene: TRBV27
j_gene: TRBJ2-3
d_gene: TRBD2
CDR3aa: CASSFMVAGGDTQYF
CDR3nt: TGTGCCAGCAGTTTTATGGTAGCGGGAGGGGATACGCAGTATTTT

abundance: many
v_gene: TRBV19
j_gene: TRBJ1-1
d_gene: .
CDR3aa: CASSTEVVNTEAFF
CDR3nt: TGTGCCAGTAGTACGGAGGTGGTGAACACTGAAGCTTTCTTT

abundance: many
v_gene: TRBV11-3
j_gene: TRBJ2-1
d_gene: .
CDR3aa: CASSLVHYSYNEQFF
CDR3nt: TGTGCCAGCAGCTTGGTCCACTACTCCTACAATGAGCAGTTCTTC

abundance: .
v_gene: TRBV20-1
j_gene: TRBJ2-7
d_gene: .
CDR3aa: CSARDYRVDDEQYF
CDR3nt: TGCAGTGCTAGAGATTACAGGGTAGATGACGAGCAGTACTTC

abundance: many
v_gene: TRBV7-6
j_gene: TRBJ1-1
d_gene: .
CDR3aa: CASSLGFAGLNTEAFF
CDR3nt: TGTGCCAGCAGCTTAGGGTTCGCAGGGTTGAACACTGAAGCTTTCTTT

abundance: many
v_gene: TRBV7-2
j_gene: TRBJ2-7
d_gene: TRBD1
CDR3aa: CASSSGPGGLLYEQYF
CDR3nt: TGTGCCAGCAGCTCCGGGCCAGGGGGCTTACTGTACGAGCAGTACTTC

abundance: .
v_gene: TRBV19
j_gene: TRBJ2-3
d_gene: TRBD1
CDR3aa: CASNHRGWADTQYF
CDR3nt: TGTGCCAGTAACCACAGGGGTTGGGCAGATACGCAGTATTTT

abundance: .
v_gene: TRBV18
j_gene: TRBJ2-6
d_gene: .
CDR3aa: CASSSDISGANVLTF
CDR3nt: TGTGCCAGCTCATCCGACATCTCTGGGGCCAACGTCCTGACTTTC

abundance: .
v_gene: TRBV30
j_gene: TRBJ2-7
d_gene: TRBD1
CDR3aa: CAWSPPGTGYSYEQYF
CDR3nt: TGTGCCTGGAGCCCACCCGGGACAGGCTACTCCTACGAGCAGTACTTC

abundance: .
v_gene: TRBV28
j_gene: TRBJ2-5
d_gene: TRBD2
CDR3aa: CASSFVGLAGVKETQYF
CDR3nt: TGTGCCAGCAGTTTCGTAGGACTAGCGGGAGTTAAAGAGACCCAGTACTTC

abundance: many
v_gene: TRBV27
j_gene: TRBJ2-7
d_gene: .
CDR3aa: CASSPLTANSYEQYF
CDR3nt: TGTGCCAGCAGCCCCCTGACAGCGAACTCCTACGAGCAGTACTTC

abundance: .
v_gene: TRBV7-9
j_gene: TRBJ2-3
d_gene: TRBD2
CDR3aa: CASSSGLDTDTQYF
CDR3nt: TGTGCCAGCAGTTCCGGACTAGACACAGATACGCAGTATTTT

abundance: .
v_gene: TRBV12-3/TRBV12-4
j_gene: TRBJ2-1
d_gene: TRBD2
CDR3aa: CASSYGLAVYNEQFF
CDR3nt: TGTGCCAGCAGTTACGGGCTAGCGGTTTACAATGAGCAGTTCTTC

abundance: many
v_gene: TRBV6-2/TRBV6-3
j_gene: TRBJ1-5
d_gene: .
CDR3aa: CASSYRGAGSNQPQHF
CDR3nt: TGTGCCAGCAGTTACAGGGGGGCTGGGAGCAATCAGCCCCAGCATTTT

abundance: .
v_gene: TRBV7-9
j_gene: TRBJ1-5
d_gene: .
CDR3aa: CASSSNRAYQPQHF
CDR3nt: TGTGCCAGCAGCTCAAACAGGGCTTATCAGCCCCAGCATTTT

abundance: .
v_gene: TRBV7-9
j_gene: TRBJ2-6
d_gene: .
CDR3aa: CASSLRSSGANVLTF
CDR3nt: TGTGCCAGCAGCTTAAGGAGCTCTGGGGCCAACGTCCTGACTTTC

abundance: many
v_gene: TRBV20-1
j_gene: TRBJ2-3
d_gene: TRBD2
CDR3aa: CSARVLAGGTDTQYF
CDR3nt: TGCAGTGCTAGAGTTCTAGCGGGTGGAACGGATACGCAGTATTTT

abundance: .
v_gene: TRBV28
j_gene: TRBJ1-5
d_gene: .
CDR3aa: CASSLQAGTSGMLTPETQHF
CDR3nt: TGCGCCAGCAGCCTTCAAGCCGGGACTAGCGGGATGCTTACTCCAGAGACGCAGCATTTT

abundance: many
v_gene: TRBV27
j_gene: TRBJ1-1
d_gene: .
CDR3aa: CASSSYLEGITEAFF
CDR3nt: TGTGCCAGCAGTTCCTACCTAGAAGGGATCACTGAAGCTTTCTTT

abundance: many
v_gene: TRBV30
j_gene: TRBJ2-7
d_gene: .
CDR3aa: CAWSEPWKGYEQYF
CDR3nt: TGTGCCTGGAGTGAGCCCTGGAAGGGATACGAGCAGTACTTC